This T cell receptor (beta chain) came from a study of spatial heterogeneity in lung cancer. On each TCR cDNA molecule, a unique molecular identifier was present. TCRdb passed the 5' RACE reads through MiXCR, listing each CDR3 protein once. Among roughly 940 distinct CDR3 sequences listed, 30% to 35% were seen once. With V trimmed by 0 bases and J by 3 bases, 3 bases remained unmatched. CDR1 SGHRS and CDR2 YFSETQ come from the germline V gene. The CDR3 loop spans 16 amino acids. This clonotype counts as large. Time point reported: sample taken at primary tumor resection. A total of approximately 77 untreated early-stage non-small cell lung cancer patients served as donors. The authors sequenced whole RNA from tumor, nontumor lung or frozen PBMC without sorting.

The sample here was normal lung tissue next to the tumor, taken at surgery. This rearrangement joins TRBV5-1 to TRBJ2-3, with 11 positions matching TRBD2. The clonotype comes from a male donor with early-stage non-small cell lung cancer. DNA of the CDR3: TGCGCCAGCAGCTTGGTCGCTAGCGGGGGGACAGATACGCAGTATTTT. Translated, it gives CASSLVASGGTDTQYF.